This entry concerns a single T cell receptor (beta chain). Its antigen is not yet known. Base qualities are not at hand, and no much larger clone is one base apart. The record originates from a study of T cells in Graves' hyperthyroidism and ophthalmopathy (dated by TCRdb to about 2019). In the study overall: Peripheral blood samples were taken at the time of initial diagnosis, prior to any treatment. Prospective prediction of ophthalmopathy was tested in an independent validation cohort of 18 to 20 hyperthyroidism patients and 15 to 17 patients who later progressed to ophthalmopathy. TCR Vbeta CDR3 sequencing of roughly 140 peripheral blood samples (over 40 ophthalmopathy, roughly 72 hyperthyroidism and around 17 progressor patients) is reported in the paper. The approximately 97 discovery patients were randomly divided into training and test sets at a 7:3 ratio. To identify distinguishing TCR V-J signatures, a discovery cohort of 100 or so patients was used, comprising 43 with Graves' ophthalmopathy and approximately 58 with stable Graves' hyperthyroidism. After blood sampling, hyperthyroidism patients were treated with methimazole at a starting dose of 30 mg daily, and ophthalmopathy patients were treated with high-dose intravenous methylprednisolone. In addition, the study compared T-cell repertoires in thyroid tissue and in blood from six Graves' hyperthyroidism patients.

Broader findings and caveats from the paper: Most expanded thyroid clonotypes (frequency above 0.001) were also found in blood, which suggests that blood repertoires may mirror thyroid immune responses. A 13 V-J signature model separated ophthalmopathy from stable hyperthyroidism, with roughly 88% sensitivity and roughly 81% specificity in cross-validation and 80%/75% in testing. In validation, the model predicted progression to ophthalmopathy a median of around six months before onset, with 65% to 71% sensitivity and nearly 75% specificity. Sample size was not statistically predetermined, and investigators were not blinded to group allocation.

Its CDR3 holds 12 amino acids, cysteine through phenylalanine. Only the CDR3 portion is preserved as DNA: 36 bases, with reading frame beginning at the first base. V sheds 7 bases and J sheds 12 bases, leaving 16 bases between their ends. Moderately to severely active disease, a Clinical Activity Score of at least 3, a NOSPECS grade of at least 4, and a duration under 3 months were present in ophthalmopathy patients. The study excluded patients with uncontrolled infections, other autoimmune diseases, pregnancy or lactation. Diagnoses relied on clinical symptoms, serum thyroxine and TRAb, thyroid ultrasound and orbital computed tomography. PBMCs were isolated from about 9.1 ml of fresh peripheral blood by Ficoll-Paque density gradient centrifugation. Trizol reagent was used to extract total RNA, and RNA quality was then checked on an Agilent 2100 Bioanalyzer. TCR beta CDR3 regions were amplified from RNA transcripts. For the first round of RT-PCR on the TCR CDR3, the HTBI primer set was used together with the Qiagen OneStep RT-PCR kit. The libraries were constructed in a second round of multiplex PCR and then size-selected and purified. Sequencing of the libraries was done on an Illumina HiSeq2000 using paired-end 100 bp reads. The source study handled its data this way. SOAPnuke was used to process the raw data, with reads discarded if the reads contained adapters or uncalled bases, had a mean Phred below 15, or lacked an exact constant-primer or identifier match. COPE v1.2.5 was used to merge high-quality paired reads, and clonotypes were defined as unique nucleotide sequences. MiTCR v1.1 was used to align the clonotypes against IMGT TRBV, TRBD and TRBJ reference segments. Analysis was restricted to V-J combinations with a frequency above 0.0001, which covered approximately 99% of repertoires. The TCS score was defined as the ratio of F50 (clonal expansion) to E x V (chaos), calculated using BLOSUM62-based TCRdist between CDR3 peptides within each V-J. Welch's t-statistics and random forest reduced 514 V-J features to 13, which were used in a naive Bayes classifier (R e1071). The public reads were reprocessed in TCRdb via fastp at Q25 and MiXCR, keeping in-frame beta chains. Rows are unified per CDR3 protein, each entry keeping the most common DNA and genes. The V and J calls follow TCRdb's processing rather than the paper's. In this sample the table shows approximately 530,000 distinct CDR3 sequences, 15% to 20% of which occur a single time. Clones ranked in the top ten supply approximately 50% of the sample.

The source material was blood. The TCR was taken from a man aged 40-49 years with Graves' ophthalmopathy. The V and J genes are TRBV12-3 or TRBV12-4 and TRBJ2-1; tentative D gene TRBD2, with 6 bases matching. The CDR3 loop reads CASTTLQGGQFF. The nucleotide sequence is given as TGTGCCAGCACCACACTCCAGGGAGGGCAGTTCTTC.